The 19 T cell receptor beta chains in this list originate from one sample, sequenced in a study of OX40 agonist ivuxolimab in advanced cancers. Assay used: immunoSEQ multiplex PCR; TCRdb lists only in-frame clones, some missing. The sample lists more than 35,000 clones, about 77% occurring once. The input for sequencing was CD4+ or CD8+ T cells sorted from blood, taken in a trial of the OX40 agonist ivuxolimab. These receptors originate from an adult with an advanced solid tumor such as melanoma, head and neck, liver or kidney cancer.

The chain couples TRBV5-1 to TRBJ2-1, with TRBD2 identical over 11 bases. The V gene end was trimmed by 3 bases and the J gene end by 0 bases; junction bases not matched to a gene: 11. CDR3 length: 19 amino acids. Germline assignment: CDR1 SGHRS and CDR2 YFSETQ. CDR3 bases: TGCGCCAGCAGCTCACCGGGGACTAGCGGTCCAAGCTCCTACAATGAGCAGTTCTTC. It yields the protein CASSSPGTSGPSSYNEQFF. Using reference TRBV5-1 and TRBJ2-1 for the parts outside the CDR3, the full variable domain is KAGVTQTPRYLIKTRGQQVTLSCSPISGHRSVSWYQQTPGQGLQFLFEYFSETQRNKGNFPGRFSGRQFSNSRSEMNVSTLELGDSALYLCASSSPGTSGPSSYNEQFFGPGTRLTVL.

The gene calls are TRBV18 and TRBJ1-6; D remains unclear. Germline assignment: CDR1 KGHSH and CDR2 LQKENI. V gave up 5 bases and J gave up 5 bases, with 10 bases separating them. This CDR3 contains 14 residues. CDR3 sequence reads: CASSGTSNNSPLHF. The CDR3, as DNA: TGTGCCAGCTCAGGAACAAGTAATAATTCACCCCTCCACTTT.

The chain has TRBV6-5 and TRBJ2-3, with D unresolved. The germline V gene encodes CDR1 MNHEY and CDR2 SVGAGI. Trimming took off 4 bases at V and 0 bases at J, with 11 bases between the two ends. CDR3 length: 15 amino acids. The DNA of the CDR3 is TGTGCCAGCAGTTCATCCGGCCTAAGCACAGATACGCAGTATTTT. It yields the protein CASSSSGLSTDTQYF.

The V and J genes are TRBV27 and TRBJ2-3; the D gene is possibly TRBD1 (6 bases). V was pared by 3 bases and J by 6 bases, with 10 bases between. Germline lookup yields CDR1 MNHEY and CDR2 SMNVEV (reference sequence). This CDR3 contains 13 residues. The CDR3 bases are TGTGCCAGCAGTTTGACAGGATGGGATACGCAGTATTTT. Its translation is CASSLTGWDTQYF.

The chain joins TRBV6-1 to TRBJ1-1, with 7 bases matching TRBD1. Trimming took 6 bases from V and 5 from J; bases not matched to a gene: 9. This CDR3 contains 14 residues. The V gene's germline CDR1 is MNHNS and CDR2 SASEGT. CDR3 DNA sequence: TGTGCCAGCAGCCCAACAGGGGATGGGACTGAAGCTTTCTTT. It yields the protein CASSPTGDGTEAFF.

CDR3 nucleotide sequence: TGTGCCAGCAGCCCAGTCGGACTAGCGGGAGGCACAGATACGCAGTATTTT. Protein product: CASSPVGLAGGTDTQYF. This chain links TRBV28 with TRBJ2-3; 13 nucleotides line up with TRBD2. This CDR3 region has 17 residues. The J segment lost 1 base and the V segment lost 6 bases, leaving 7 bases of the junction unmatched. Germline CDR1 and CDR2: MDHEN and SYDVKM.

The rearrangement joins TRBV5-4 to TRBJ2-1; D perhaps matches TRBD1 (5 bases). This CDR3 has 15 amino acids. Germline CDR1 is SGHNT and CDR2 is YYREEE (reference sequence). The V end lost 0 bases, the J end lost 4 bases, and 11 bases lay between the germline ends. CDR3 coding DNA: TGTGCCAGCAGCTTGGGACAGTCAAAATACAATGAGCAGTTCTTC. Translation gives CASSLGQSKYNEQFF.

As to this clone: This clone may be a read error of a much larger clone one base away. The same CDR3 can be traced to other DNA sequences in this sample. The J gene is TRBJ1-1, the V gene TRBV27; unclear D gene. CDR3 length equals 13 residues. Germline CDR1 is MNHEY and CDR2 is SMNVEV (reference sequence). Trimming cost V 6 bases and J 0 bases, with 8 bases left between them. The CDR3 DNA sequence: TGTGCCAGCAGCGACGGGGTGAACACTGAAGCTTTCTTT. Its protein is CASSDGVNTEAFF.

The chain combines TRBV7-9 with TRBJ2-7, with 9 bases aligning to TRBD1. Losses at the gene ends were 3 bases for V and 3 bases for J; bases not matched to a gene: 3. The CDR3 is 14 amino acids. Germline V CDR1 and CDR2: SEHNR, FQNEAQ (reference sequence). CDR3 DNA sequence: TGTGCCAGCAGCTTGGGGACAGGGAACTACGAGCAGTACTTC. It is translated as CASSLGTGNYEQYF.

V gene TRBV7-8 combines with J gene TRBJ2-5; D might be TRBD2 (6 bases). V gave up 2 bases and J gave up 1 base, with 11 bases separating them. Germline lookup yields CDR1 SGHVS and CDR2 FQNEAQ. The CDR3 has 15 amino acids. The CDR3 spells CASSLSGRFQETQYF. The CDR3 coding sequence is TGTGCCAGCAGCTTATCGGGGAGGTTCCAAGAGACCCAGTACTTC.

V usage is TRBV7-9 and J usage is TRBJ2-7; TRBD2 might be the D (6 bases). The CDR3 is 11 residues long. Germline loops: CDR1 SEHNR, CDR2 FQNEAQ (reference sequence). V shed 1 base and J shed 11 bases, with 9 bases lying between them. The CDR3 is CASSLGGEEYF. CDR3 bases: TGTGCCAGCAGCTTAGGTGGGGAGGAGTACTTC.

The rearrangement uses TRBV5-4 and TRBJ2-7; TRBD1 matches at 9 bases. Unmatched junction bases numbered 9, after V lost 4 bases and J lost 7 bases. The CDR3 contains 14 residues. Germline V gene sequence: CDR1 SGHNT, CDR2 YYREEE (reference sequence). CDR3: CASSPGQGAWEQYF. CDR3 bases: TGTGCCAGCAGCCCGGGACAGGGAGCCTGGGAGCAGTACTTC.

V usage is TRBV2 and J usage is TRBJ2-5; D gene unclear. The end of the DNA fits TRBJ2-7 better, so the J call may be wrong. CDR3 length: 15 residues. From germline, CDR1 is SNHLY and CDR2 FYNNEI. CDR3 DNA sequence: TGTGCCAGCAGTGAACTGGGCCGGCCCCCTTACGAGCAGTACTTC. Its translation: CASSELGRPPYEQYF.

A single count supports this clone. This chain connects TRBV21-1 to TRBJ2-3; TRBD2 is the table's D call, not checked against the DNA. TRBV21-1 is assigned pseudogene status. This CDR3 has 21 amino acids. CDR3 sequence (DNA): TGTGCCAGCAGCGGAGGTACGAGACTAGCGGGGGGGCCCCCCCCCACAGATACGCAGTATTTT. Protein product: CASSGGTRLAGGPPPTDTQYF.

The genes are TRBV15 and TRBJ2-3; D uncertain. V was pared by 5 bases and J by 6 bases, with 12 bases between. CDR1 is LNHNV and CDR2 is YYDKDF in the germline V gene (reference sequence). The CDR3 spans 13 residues. CDR3 amino acids: CATSGRRWDTQYF. In DNA, the CDR3 is TGTGCCACCAGCGGTAGACGCTGGGATACGCAGTATTTT.

The CDR3 DNA reads TGTGCCAGCAGCCGCGGAGGGGACTCTGGAAACACCATATATTTT. This encodes CASSRGGDSGNTIYF. This sequence joins TRBV13 and TRBJ1-3; maybe TRBD1 (5 bases). The CDR3 runs to 15 residues. V gave up 5 bases and J gave up 0 bases, with 11 bases separating them. The V gene's germline CDR1 is PRHDT and CDR2 FYEKMQ (reference sequence).

The J gene is TRBJ1-5, the V gene TRBV11-2; D call uncertain. The germline V gene encodes CDR1 SGHAT and CDR2 FQNNGV. V gave up 1 base and J gave up 0 bases, with 7 bases separating them. The CDR3 consists of 15 residues. The CDR3 nucleotides are TGTGCCAGCAGCTTAGGTTACGGTAGCAATCAGCCCCAGCATTTT. This gives the protein CASSLGYGSNQPQHF.

The chain combines TRBV27 with TRBJ2-7; D possibly matches TRBD1 or TRBD2 (5 bases each). CDR1 and CDR2 (germline): MNHEY, SMNVEV (reference sequence). The CDR3 covers 15 residues. V was clipped by 5 bases and J by 1 base, with 15 bases between them. CDR3 coding DNA: TGTGCCAGCAGTCGGACCGGGGACGGATCCTACGAGCAGTACTTC. It yields the protein CASSRTGDGSYEQYF.

The chain combines TRBV28 with TRBJ1-2; 8 bases agree with TRBD1. The CDR3 extends over 15 amino acids. Germline CDR1 is MDHEN and CDR2 is SYDVKM. With 2 bases clipped from V and 4 bases from J, the junction kept 6 bases outside the gene matches. The CDR3 spells CASSLPRQGSYGYTF. The CDR3 DNA follows: TGTGCCAGCAGTTTACCCCGACAGGGGTCCTATGGCTACACCTTC.